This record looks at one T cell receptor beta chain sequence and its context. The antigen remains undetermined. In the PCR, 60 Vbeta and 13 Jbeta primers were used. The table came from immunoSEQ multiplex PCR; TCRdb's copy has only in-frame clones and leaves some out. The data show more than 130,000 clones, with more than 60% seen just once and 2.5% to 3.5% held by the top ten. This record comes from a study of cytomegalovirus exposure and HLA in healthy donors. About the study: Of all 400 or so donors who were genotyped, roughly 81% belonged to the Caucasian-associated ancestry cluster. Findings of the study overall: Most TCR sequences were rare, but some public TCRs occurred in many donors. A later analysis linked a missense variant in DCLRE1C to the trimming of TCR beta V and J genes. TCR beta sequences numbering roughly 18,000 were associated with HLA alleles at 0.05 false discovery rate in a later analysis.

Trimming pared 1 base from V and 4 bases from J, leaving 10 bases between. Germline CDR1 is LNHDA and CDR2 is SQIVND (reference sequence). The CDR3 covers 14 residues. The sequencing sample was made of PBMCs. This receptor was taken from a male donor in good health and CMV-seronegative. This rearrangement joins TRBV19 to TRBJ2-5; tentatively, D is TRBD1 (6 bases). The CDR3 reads CASSIGGRGETQYF. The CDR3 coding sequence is TGTGCCAGTAGTATAGGAGGCAGGGGAGAGACCCAGTACTTC.